A selection of T cell receptor beta chains follows, all from one sample in a study of T-cell memory formation after mild COVID-19. TCRdb ran MiXCR on the 5' RACE reads and lists one entry per CDR3 protein. The data show just over 350,000 distinct CDR3 sequences, under 15% seen once. The sample consisted of PBMCs or a T cell subset sorted from them (not recorded which). The receptors were gathered from a man between 18 and 35 years old who had mild COVID-19 (a few samples of this study predate the infection). Cell type and time point are not known. CDR3s include the opening cysteine and the closing phenylalanine or tryptophan. Each record gives: CDR3 protein, J gene, V gene.

CASSYSVGEQFF TRBJ2-1 TRBV6-2/TRBV6-3
CSVARTIYNEQFF TRBJ2-1 TRBV29-1
CSVRTPGYGYTF TRBJ1-2 TRBV20-1
CASSLAGGQDNEQFF TRBJ2-1 TRBV5-1
CSARLVAYPEAFF TRBJ1-1 TRBV20-1
CASRLVGRDTQYF TRBJ2-3 TRBV6-2/TRBV6-3
CASSQDWSGAYEQYF TRBJ2-7 TRBV4-3
CSEGGLAQETQYF TRBJ2-5 TRBV20-1
CATSDSGTSTTGELFF TRBJ2-2 TRBV24-1
CATSDTNYGYTF TRBJ1-2 TRBV24-1
CASSPGKQTQYF TRBJ2-5 TRBV27
CASSYRTRYGYTF TRBJ1-2 TRBV6-5
CATDLPTENTEAFF TRBJ1-1 TRBV24-1
CASSVRDRGRAPLHF TRBJ1-6 TRBV7-2
CASRGGDEQFF TRBJ2-1 TRBV5-1
CATSLSASGGAQDTQYF TRBJ2-3 TRBV5-1
CASSQFRVSQETQYF TRBJ2-5 TRBV19
CASSLVPRGGGGAIGETQYF TRBJ2-5 TRBV5-1
CASSPSGKNQPQHF TRBJ1-5 TRBV6-5
CASSLVIADPGELFF TRBJ2-2 TRBV7-2
CASSSTGETQYF TRBJ2-5 TRBV12-3/TRBV12-4
CASSDRSSGNTIYF TRBJ1-3 TRBV12-3/TRBV12-4
CASSVRHGTGELFF TRBJ2-2 TRBV6-6
CASSYGGHTGELFF TRBJ2-2 TRBV6-5
CASKTGDGSSYEQYF TRBJ2-7 TRBV7-9
CASSKGQGRAKNIQYF TRBJ2-4 TRBV7-2
CASKRGAVGGYTF TRBJ1-2 TRBV6-5
CASSSARTSTDTQYF TRBJ2-3 TRBV7-2
CASSRFPGQGTEQFF TRBJ2-1 TRBV3-1
CASSQRDGPSDTEAFF TRBJ1-1 TRBV7-9
CASSERGRKYNEQFF TRBJ2-1 TRBV25-1
CASSARLAGLNEQFF TRBJ2-1 TRBV7-9
CASTWTGITEAFF TRBJ1-1 TRBV2
CASGRRTGKRNYGYTF TRBJ1-2 TRBV3-1
CASSVGVTGGSEAFF TRBJ1-1 TRBV9
CASSPGGVGAFF TRBJ1-1 TRBV6-5
CASSSWGTNYGYTF TRBJ1-2 TRBV28
CASARDSFGELFF TRBJ2-2 TRBV2
CASSLQPQETQYF TRBJ2-5 TRBV5-1
CASSASSSTDTQYF TRBJ2-3 TRBV7-7
CASRTSGIPGELFF TRBJ2-2 TRBV14
CASSRDREMETQYF TRBJ2-5 TRBV4-1
CASRPELRETQYF TRBJ2-5 TRBV6-2/TRBV6-3
CASSPRRLATQETQYF TRBJ2-5 TRBV7-2
CASSKSRSGEDQPQHF TRBJ1-5 TRBV7-9
CASSLQGVYGYTF TRBJ1-2 TRBV7-9
CASSPDAGQGYQPQHF TRBJ1-5 TRBV5-1
CASSFHFWANF TRBJ2-5 TRBV6-1